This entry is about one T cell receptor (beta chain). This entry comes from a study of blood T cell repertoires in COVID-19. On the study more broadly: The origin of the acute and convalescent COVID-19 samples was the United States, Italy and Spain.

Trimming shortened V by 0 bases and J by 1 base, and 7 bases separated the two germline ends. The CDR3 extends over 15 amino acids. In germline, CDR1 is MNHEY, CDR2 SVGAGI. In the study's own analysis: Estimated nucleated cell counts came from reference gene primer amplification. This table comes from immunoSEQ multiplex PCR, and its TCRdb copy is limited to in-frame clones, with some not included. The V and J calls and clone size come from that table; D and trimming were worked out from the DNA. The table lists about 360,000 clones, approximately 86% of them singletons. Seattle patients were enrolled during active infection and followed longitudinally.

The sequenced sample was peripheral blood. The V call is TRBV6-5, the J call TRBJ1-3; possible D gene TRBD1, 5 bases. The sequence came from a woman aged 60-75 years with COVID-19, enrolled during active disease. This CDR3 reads CASSYSRVSGNTIYF. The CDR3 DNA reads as TGTGCCAGCAGTTACTCCAGGGTTTCTGGAAACACCATATATTTT.